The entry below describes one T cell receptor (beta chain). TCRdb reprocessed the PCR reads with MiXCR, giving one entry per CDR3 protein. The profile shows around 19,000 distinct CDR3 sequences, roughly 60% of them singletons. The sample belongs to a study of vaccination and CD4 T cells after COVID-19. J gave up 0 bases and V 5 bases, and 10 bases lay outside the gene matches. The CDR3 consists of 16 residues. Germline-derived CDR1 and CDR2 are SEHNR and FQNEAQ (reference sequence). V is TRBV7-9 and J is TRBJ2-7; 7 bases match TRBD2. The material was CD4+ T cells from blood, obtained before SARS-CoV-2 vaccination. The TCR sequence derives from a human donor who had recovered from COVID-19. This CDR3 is CASSTLLAVSSYEQYF. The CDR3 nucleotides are TGTGCCAGCAGCACCTTGCTAGCGGTGAGCTCCTACGAGCAGTACTTC.